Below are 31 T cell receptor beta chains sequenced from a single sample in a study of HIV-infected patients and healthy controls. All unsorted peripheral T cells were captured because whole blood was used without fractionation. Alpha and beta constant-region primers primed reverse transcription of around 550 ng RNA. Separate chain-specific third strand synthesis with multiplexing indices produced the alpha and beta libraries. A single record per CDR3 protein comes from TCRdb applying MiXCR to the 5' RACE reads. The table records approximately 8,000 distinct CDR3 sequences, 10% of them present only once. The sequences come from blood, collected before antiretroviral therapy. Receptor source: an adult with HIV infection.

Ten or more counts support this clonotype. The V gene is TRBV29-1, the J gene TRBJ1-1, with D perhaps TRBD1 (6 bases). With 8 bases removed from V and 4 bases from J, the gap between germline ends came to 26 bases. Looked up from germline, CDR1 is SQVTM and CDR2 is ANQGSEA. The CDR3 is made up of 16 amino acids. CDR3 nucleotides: TGCAGCTCAACTAGCCCCCCACAGGGTAGTAGCACTGAAGCTTTCTTT. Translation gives CSSTSPPQGSSTEAFF.

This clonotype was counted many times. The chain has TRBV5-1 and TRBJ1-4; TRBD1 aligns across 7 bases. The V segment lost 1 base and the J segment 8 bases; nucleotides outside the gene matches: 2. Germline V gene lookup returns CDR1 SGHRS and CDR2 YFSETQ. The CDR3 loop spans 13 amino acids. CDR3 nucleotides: TGCGCCAGCAGCTTGACAGGGGACGAAAAACTGTTTTTT. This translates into CASSLTGDEKLFF.

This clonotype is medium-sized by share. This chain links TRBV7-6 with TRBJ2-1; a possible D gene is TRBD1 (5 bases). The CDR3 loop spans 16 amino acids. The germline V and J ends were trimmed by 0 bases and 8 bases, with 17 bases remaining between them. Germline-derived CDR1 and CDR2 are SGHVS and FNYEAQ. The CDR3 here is CASSLAPAGKRDEQFF. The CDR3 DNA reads TGTGCCAGCAGCTTAGCGCCGGCAGGGAAAAGGGATGAGCAGTTCTTC.

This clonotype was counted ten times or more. The CDR3, as DNA: TGTGCCAGCAGCCCATTTGACAGGCCCGACAATGAGCAGTTCTTC. This encodes CASSPFDRPDNEQFF. The chain recombines TRBV12-3 or TRBV12-4 with TRBJ2-1; possible D gene TRBD1, 6 bases. V lost 6 bases and J lost 5, with 17 bases in between. The CDR3 runs 15 residues.

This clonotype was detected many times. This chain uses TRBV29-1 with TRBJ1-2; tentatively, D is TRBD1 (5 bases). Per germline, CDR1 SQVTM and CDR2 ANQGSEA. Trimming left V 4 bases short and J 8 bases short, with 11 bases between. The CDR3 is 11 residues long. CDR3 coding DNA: TGCAGCGTTGGTGCGGGGGGGGGCTACACCTTC. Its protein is CSVGAGGGYTF.

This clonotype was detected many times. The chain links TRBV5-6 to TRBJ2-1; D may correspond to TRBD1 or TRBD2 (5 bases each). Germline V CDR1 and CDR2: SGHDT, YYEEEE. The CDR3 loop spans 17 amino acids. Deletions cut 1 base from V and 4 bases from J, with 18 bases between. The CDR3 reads CASSLWGKRRTYNEQFF. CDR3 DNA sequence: TGTGCCAGCAGCTTGTGGGGGAAGCGGAGGACTTACAATGAGCAGTTCTTC. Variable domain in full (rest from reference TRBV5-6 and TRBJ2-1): DAGVTQSPTHLIKTRGQQVTLRCSPKSGHDTVSWYQQALGQGPQFIFQYYEEEERQRGNFPDRFSGHQFPNYSSELNVNALLLGDSALYLCASSLWGKRRTYNEQFFGPGTRLTVL.

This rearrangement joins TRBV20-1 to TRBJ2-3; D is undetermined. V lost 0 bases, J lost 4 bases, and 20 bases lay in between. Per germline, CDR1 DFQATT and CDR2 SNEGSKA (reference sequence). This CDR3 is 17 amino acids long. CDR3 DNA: TGCAGTGCTAGAGATCAGCGACGCCCCACCGAGGCAGATACGCAGTATTTT. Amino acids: CSARDQRRPTEADTQYF.

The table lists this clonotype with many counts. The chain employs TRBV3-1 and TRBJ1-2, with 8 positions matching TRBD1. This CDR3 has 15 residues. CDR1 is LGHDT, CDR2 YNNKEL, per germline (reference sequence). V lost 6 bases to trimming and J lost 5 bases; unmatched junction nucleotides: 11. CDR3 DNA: TGTGCCAGCAGACTCAACGGACAGGGAGGGTATGGCTACACCTTC. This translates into CASRLNGQGGYGYTF.

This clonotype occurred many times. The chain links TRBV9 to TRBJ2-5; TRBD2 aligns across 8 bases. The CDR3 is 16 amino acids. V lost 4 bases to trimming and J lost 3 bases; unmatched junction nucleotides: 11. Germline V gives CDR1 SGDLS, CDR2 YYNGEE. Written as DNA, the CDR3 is TGTGCCAGCAGCCCCCATGGTGGAGCGGGAGAAGAGACCCAGTACTTC. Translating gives CASSPHGGAGEETQYF. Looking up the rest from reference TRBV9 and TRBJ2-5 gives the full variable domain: DSGVTQTPKHLITATGQRVTLRCSPRSGDLSVYWYQQSLDQGLQFLIQYYNGEERAKGNILERFSAQQFPDLHSELNLSSLELGDSALYFCASSPHGGAGEETQYFGPGTRLLVL.

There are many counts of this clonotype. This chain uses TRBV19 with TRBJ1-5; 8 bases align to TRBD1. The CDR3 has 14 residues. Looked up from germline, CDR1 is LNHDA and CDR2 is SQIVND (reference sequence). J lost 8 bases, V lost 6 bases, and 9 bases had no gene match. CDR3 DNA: TGTGCCAGTAGCCTGACAGGGGACATCGAGCCCCAGCATTTT. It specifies CASSLTGDIEPQHF.

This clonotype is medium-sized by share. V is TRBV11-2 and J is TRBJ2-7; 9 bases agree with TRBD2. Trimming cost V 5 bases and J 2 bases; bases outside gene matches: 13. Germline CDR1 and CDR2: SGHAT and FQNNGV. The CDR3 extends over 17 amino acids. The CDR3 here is CASSPRPGTSRAYEQYF. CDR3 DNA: TGTGCCAGCAGCCCTAGACCCGGGACTAGCAGAGCCTACGAGCAGTACTTC.

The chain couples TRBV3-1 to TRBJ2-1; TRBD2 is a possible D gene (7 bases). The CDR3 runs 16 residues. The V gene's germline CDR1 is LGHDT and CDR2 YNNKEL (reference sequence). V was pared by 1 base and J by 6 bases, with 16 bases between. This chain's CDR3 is CASSQGRGGAVNEQFF. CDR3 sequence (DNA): TGTGCCAGCAGCCAAGGACGAGGGGGGGCCGTCAATGAGCAGTTCTTC.

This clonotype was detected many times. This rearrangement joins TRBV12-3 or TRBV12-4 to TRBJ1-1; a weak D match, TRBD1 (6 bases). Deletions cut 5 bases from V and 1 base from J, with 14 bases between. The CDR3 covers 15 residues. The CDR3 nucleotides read TGTGCCAGCAGTCGAACCGGGACAAAGAACACTGAAGCTTTCTTT. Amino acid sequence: CASSRTGTKNTEAFF.

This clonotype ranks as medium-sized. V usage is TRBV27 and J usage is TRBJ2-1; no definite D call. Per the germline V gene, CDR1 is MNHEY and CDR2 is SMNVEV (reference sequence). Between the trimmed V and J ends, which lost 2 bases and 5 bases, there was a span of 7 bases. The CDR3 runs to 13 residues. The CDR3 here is CASSLRANNEQFF. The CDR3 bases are TGTGCCAGCAGTTTACGGGCCAACAATGAGCAGTTCTTC.

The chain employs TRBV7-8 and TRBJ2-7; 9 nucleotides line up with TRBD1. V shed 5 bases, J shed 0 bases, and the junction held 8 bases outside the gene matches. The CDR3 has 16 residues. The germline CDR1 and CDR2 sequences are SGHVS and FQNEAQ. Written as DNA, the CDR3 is TGTGCCAGCAGCCAACCCCAGACAGGGGGCTCCTACGAGCAGTACTTC. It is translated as CASSQPQTGGSYEQYF.

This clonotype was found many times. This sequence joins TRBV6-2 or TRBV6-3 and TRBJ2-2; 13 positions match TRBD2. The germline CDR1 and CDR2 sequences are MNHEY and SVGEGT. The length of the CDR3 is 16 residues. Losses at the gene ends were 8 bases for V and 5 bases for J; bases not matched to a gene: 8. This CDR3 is CASSGLAGEWTGELFF. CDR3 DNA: TGTGCCAGCTCAGGACTAGCGGGAGAATGGACCGGGGAGCTGTTTTTT.

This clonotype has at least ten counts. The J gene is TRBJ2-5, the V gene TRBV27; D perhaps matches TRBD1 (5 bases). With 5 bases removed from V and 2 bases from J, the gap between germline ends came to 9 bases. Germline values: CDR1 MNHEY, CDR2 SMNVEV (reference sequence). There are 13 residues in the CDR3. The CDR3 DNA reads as TGTGCCAGCAGTAGGGGCTCACAAGAGACCCAGTACTTC. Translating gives CASSRGSQETQYF.

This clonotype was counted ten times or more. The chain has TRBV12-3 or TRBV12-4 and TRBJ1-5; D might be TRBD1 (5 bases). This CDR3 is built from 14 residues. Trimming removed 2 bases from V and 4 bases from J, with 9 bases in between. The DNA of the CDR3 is TGTGCCAGCAGTTTACAGGGTGGGAATCAGCCCCAGCATTTT. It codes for CASSLQGGNQPQHF.

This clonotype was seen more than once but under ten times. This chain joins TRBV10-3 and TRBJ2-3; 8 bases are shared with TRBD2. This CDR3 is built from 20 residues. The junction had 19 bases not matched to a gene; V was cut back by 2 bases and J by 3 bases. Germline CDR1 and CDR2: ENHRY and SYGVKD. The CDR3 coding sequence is TGTGCCATCAGTGAGCCTACTAATGGTGCGGGAGGTGAGGTGACAGATACGCAGTATTTT. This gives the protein CAISEPTNGAGGEVTDTQYF.

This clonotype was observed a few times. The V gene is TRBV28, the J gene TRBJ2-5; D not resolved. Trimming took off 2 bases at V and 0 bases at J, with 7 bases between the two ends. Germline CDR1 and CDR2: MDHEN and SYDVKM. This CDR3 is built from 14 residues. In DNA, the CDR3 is TGTGCCAGCAGTTTACCCCACAACCAAGAGACCCAGTACTTC. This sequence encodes CASSLPHNQETQYF.

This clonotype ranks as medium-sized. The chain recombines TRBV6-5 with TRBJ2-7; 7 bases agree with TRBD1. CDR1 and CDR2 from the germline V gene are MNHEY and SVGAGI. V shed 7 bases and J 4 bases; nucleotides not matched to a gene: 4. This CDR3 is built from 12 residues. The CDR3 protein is CASTSTGYEQYF. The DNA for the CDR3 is TGTGCCAGCACCTCGACAGGGTACGAGCAGTACTTC.

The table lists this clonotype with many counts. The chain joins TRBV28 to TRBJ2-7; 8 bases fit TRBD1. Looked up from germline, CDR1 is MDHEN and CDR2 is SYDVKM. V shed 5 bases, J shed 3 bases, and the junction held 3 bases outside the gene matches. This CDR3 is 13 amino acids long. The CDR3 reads CASSPGQGYEQYF. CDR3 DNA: TGTGCCAGCAGTCCCGGACAGGGCTACGAGCAGTACTTC.

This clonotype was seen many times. The CDR3 DNA reads TGTGCCAGCAGCTTAGCTAGCGGGGGCCCCAGGGATACGCAGTATTTT. As protein: CASSLASGGPRDTQYF. The chain carries TRBV7-2 and TRBJ2-3, with 9 bases fitting TRBD2. This CDR3 comprises 16 residues. Per germline, CDR1 SGHTA and CDR2 FQGNSA. V gave up 0 bases and J gave up 6 bases; unmatched junction bases: 7. Drawing the rest from reference TRBV7-2 and TRBJ2-3, the complete variable domain is GAGVSQSPSNKVTEKGKDVELRCDPISGHTALYWYRQSLGQGLEFLIYFQGNSAPDKSGLPSDRFSAERTGGSVSTLTIQRTQQEDSAVYLCASSLASGGPRDTQYFGPGTRLTVL.

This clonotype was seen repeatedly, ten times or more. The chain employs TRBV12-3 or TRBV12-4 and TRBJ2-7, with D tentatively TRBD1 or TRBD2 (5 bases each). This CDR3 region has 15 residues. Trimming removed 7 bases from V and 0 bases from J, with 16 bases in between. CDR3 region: CASTPRGPSSYEQYF. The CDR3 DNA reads TGTGCCAGCACTCCTCGGGGCCCCAGCTCCTACGAGCAGTACTTC.

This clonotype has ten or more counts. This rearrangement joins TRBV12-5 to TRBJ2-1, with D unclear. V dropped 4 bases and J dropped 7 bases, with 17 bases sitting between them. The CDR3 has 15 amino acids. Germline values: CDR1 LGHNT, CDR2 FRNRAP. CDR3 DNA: TGTGCTAGTGGTTCCCCGCCGGACCGACCTAATGAGCAGTTCTTC. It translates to CASGSPPDRPNEQFF.

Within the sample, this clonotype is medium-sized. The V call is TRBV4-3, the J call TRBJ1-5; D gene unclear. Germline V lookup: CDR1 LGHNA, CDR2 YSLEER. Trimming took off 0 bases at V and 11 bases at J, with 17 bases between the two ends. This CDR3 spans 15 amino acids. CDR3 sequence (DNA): TGCGCCAGCAGCCAAGATTGGCAGGCAAGTCAAGCCCAGCATTTT. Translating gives CASSQDWQASQAQHF.

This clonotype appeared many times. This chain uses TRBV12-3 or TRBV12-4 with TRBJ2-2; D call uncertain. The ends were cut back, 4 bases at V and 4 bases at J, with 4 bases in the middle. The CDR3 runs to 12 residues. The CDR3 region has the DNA TGTGCCAGCAGTTCCACCACCGGGGAGCTGTTTTTT. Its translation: CASSSTTGELFF.

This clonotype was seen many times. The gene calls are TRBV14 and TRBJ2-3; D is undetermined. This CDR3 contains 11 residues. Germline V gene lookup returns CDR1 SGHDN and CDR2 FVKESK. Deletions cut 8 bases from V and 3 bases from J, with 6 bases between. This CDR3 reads CASQKTDTQYF. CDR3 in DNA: TGTGCCAGCCAGAAAACAGATACGCAGTATTTT.

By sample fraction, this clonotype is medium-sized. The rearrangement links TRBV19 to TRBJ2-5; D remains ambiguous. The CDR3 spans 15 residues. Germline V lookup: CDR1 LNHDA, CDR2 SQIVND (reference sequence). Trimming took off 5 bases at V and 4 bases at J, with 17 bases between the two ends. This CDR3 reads CASSYDTRIPETQYF. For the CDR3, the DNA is TGTGCCAGTAGTTACGATACTCGAATCCCAGAGACCCAGTACTTC.

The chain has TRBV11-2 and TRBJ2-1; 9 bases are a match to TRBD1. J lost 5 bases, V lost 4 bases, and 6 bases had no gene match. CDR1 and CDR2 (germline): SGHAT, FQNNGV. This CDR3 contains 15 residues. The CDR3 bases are TGTGCCAGCAGCTCCTACAGGGGGCTCGACAATGAGCAGTTCTTC. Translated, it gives CASSSYRGLDNEQFF.

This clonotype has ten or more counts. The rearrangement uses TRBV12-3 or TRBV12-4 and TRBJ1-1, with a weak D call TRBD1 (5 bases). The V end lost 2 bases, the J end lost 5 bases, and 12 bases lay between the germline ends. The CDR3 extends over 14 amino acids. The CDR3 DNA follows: TGTGCCAGCAGTTTATCCGGGGGTCGGACTGAAGCTTTCTTT. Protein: CASSLSGGRTEAFF.